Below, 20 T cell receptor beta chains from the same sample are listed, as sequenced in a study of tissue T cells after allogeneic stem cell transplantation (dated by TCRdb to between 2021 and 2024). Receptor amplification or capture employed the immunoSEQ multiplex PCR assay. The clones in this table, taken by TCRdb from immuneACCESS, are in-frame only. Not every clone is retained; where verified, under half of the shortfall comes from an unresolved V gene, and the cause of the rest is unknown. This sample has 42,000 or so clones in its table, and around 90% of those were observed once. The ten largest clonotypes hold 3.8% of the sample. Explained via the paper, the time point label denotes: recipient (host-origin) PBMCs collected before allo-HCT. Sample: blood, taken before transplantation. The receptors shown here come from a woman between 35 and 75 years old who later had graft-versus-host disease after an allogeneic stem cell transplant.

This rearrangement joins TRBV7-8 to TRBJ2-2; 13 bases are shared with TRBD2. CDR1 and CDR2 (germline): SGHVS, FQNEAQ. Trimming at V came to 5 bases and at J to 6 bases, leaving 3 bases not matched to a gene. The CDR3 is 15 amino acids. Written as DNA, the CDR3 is TGTGCCAGCAGCCGGACTAGCGGGAGTTCCGGGGAGCTGTTTTTT. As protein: CASSRTSGSSGELFF.

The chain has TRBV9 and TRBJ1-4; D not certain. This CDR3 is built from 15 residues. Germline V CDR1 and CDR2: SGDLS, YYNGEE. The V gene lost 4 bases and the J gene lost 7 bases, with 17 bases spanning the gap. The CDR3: CASSPRPTVSEKLFF. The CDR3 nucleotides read TGTGCCAGCAGCCCCCGACCTACTGTGTCTGAAAAACTGTTTTTT. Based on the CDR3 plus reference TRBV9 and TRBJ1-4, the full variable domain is DSGVTQTPKHLITATGQRVTLRCSPRSGDLSVYWYQQSLDQGLQFLIQYYNGEERAKGNILERFSAQQFPDLHSELNLSSLELGDSALYFCASSPRPTVSEKLFFGSGTQLSVL.

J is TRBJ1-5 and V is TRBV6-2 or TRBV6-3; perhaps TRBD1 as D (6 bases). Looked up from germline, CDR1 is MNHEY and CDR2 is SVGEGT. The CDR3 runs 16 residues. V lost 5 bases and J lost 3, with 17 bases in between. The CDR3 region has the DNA TGTGCCAGCAGTCACTACCAGACAGGCCTCAATCAGCCCCAGCATTTT. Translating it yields CASSHYQTGLNQPQHF.

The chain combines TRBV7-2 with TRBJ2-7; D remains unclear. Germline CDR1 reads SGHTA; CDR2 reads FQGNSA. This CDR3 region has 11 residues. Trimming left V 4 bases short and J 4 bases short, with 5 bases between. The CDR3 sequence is CASSSLYEQYF. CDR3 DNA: TGTGCCAGCAGCTCCCTTTACGAGCAGTACTTC.

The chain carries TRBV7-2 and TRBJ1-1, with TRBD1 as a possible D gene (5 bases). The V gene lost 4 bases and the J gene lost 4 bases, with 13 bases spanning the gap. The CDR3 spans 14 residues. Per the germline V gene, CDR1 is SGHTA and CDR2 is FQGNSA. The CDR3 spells CASSSRAGSTEAFF. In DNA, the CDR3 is TGTGCCAGCAGCTCCCGGGCAGGGAGCACTGAAGCTTTCTTT.

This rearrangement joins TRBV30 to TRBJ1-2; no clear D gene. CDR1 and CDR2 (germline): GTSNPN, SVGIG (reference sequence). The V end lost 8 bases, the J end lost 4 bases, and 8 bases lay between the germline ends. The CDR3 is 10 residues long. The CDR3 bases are TGTGCCACAAACAGCTATGGCTACACCTTC. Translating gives CATNSYGYTF.

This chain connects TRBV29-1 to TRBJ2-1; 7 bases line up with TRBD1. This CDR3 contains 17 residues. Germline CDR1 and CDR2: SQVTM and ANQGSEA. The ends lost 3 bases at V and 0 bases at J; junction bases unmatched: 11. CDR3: CSVDMGKGARSYNEQFF. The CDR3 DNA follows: TGCAGCGTTGATATGGGCAAGGGGGCCCGCTCCTACAATGAGCAGTTCTTC.

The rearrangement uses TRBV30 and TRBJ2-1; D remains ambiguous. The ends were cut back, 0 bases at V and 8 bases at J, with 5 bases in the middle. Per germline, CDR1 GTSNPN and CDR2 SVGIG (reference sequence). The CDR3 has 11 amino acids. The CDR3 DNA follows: TGTGCCTGGAGTGTACCGGATGAGCAGTTCTTC. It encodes CAWSVPDEQFF.

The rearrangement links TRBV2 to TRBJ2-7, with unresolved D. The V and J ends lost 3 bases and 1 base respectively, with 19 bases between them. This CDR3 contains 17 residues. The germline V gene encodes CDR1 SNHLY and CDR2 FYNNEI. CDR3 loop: CASSEFRKRATSYEQYF. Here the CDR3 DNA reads TGTGCCAGCAGTGAGTTCAGGAAACGGGCGACATCCTACGAGCAGTACTTC.

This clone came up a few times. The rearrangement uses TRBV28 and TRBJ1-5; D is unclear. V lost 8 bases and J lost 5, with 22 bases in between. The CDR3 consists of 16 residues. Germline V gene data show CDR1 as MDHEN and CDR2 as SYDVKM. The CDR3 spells CASDVTVQTDYQPQHF. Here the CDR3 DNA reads TGTGCCAGCGACGTCACAGTTCAGACGGATTATCAGCCCCAGCATTTT. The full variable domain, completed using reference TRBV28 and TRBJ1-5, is DVKVTQSSRYLVKRTGEKVFLECVQDMDHENMFWYRQDPGLGLRLIYFSYDVKMKEKGDIPEGYSVSREKKERFSLILESASTNQTSMYLCASDVTVQTDYQPQHFGDGTRLSIL.

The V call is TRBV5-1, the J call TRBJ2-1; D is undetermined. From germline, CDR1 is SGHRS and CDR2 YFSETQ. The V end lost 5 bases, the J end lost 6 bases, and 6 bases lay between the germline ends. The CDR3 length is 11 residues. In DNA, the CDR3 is TGCGCCAGCAGATACGGCAATGAGCAGTTCTTC. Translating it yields CASRYGNEQFF.

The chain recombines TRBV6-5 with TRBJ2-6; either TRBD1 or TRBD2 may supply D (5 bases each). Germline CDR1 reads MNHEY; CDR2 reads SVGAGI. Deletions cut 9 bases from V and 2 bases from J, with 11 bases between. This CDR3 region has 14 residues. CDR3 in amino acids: CASSREPGANVLTF. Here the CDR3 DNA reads TGTGCCAGTTCCAGGGAGCCTGGGGCCAACGTCCTGACTTTC.

The CDR3 here is CASSMDVGDYEQYF. As DNA, the CDR3 is TGTGCCAGTAGTATGGACGTGGGGGACTACGAGCAGTACTTC. The chain is built from TRBV19 and TRBJ2-7; D assignment may be TRBD1 or TRBD2 (5 bases each). Looked up from germline, CDR1 is LNHDA and CDR2 is SQIVND (reference sequence). This CDR3 is 14 amino acids long. V lost 3 bases and J 3 bases, leaving 12 bases between the germline ends. Full variable domain (rest looked up from reference TRBV19 and TRBJ2-7): DGGITQSPKYLFRKEGQNVTLSCEQNLNHDAMYWYRQDPGQGLRLIYYSQIVNDFQKGDIAEGYSVSREKKESFPLTVTSAQKNPTAFYLCASSMDVGDYEQYFGPGTRLTVT.

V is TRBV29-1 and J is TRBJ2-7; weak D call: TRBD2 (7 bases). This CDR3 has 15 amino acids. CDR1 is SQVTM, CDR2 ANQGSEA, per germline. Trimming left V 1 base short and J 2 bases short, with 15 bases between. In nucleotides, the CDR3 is TGCAGCGTTGAAGCACGGGGGGCTTCCACCTACGAGCAGTACTTC. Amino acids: CSVEARGASTYEQYF.

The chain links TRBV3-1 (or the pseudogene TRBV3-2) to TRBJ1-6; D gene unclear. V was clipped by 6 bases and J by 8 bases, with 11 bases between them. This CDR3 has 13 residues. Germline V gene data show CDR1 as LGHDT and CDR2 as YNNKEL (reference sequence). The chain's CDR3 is CASSSGPDSPLHF. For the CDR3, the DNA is TGTGCCAGCAGTTCCGGTCCTGATTCACCCCTCCACTTT.

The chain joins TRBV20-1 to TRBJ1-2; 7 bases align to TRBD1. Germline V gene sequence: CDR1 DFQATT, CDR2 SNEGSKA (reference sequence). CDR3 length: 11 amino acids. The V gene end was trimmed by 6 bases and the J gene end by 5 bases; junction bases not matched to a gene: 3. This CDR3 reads CSAPTGYGYTF. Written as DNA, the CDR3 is TGCAGTGCCCCGACAGGGTATGGCTACACCTTC.

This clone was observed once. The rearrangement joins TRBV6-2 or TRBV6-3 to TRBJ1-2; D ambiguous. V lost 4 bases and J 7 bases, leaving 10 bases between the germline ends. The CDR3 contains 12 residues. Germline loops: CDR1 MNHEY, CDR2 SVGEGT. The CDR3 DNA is TGTGCCAGCAGTTCCATGCCCTTTGGCTACACCTTC. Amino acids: CASSSMPFGYTF.

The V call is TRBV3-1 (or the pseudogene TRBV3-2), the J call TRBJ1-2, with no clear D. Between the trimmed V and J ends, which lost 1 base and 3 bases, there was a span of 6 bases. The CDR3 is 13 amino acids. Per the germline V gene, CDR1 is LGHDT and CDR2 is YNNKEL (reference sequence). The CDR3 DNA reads TGTGCCAGCAGCCAAGCGGTGTACTATGGCTACACCTTC. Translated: CASSQAVYYGYTF.

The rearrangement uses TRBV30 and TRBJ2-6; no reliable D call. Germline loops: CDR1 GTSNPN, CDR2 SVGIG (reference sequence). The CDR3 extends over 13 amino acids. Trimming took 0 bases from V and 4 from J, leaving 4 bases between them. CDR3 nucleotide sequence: TGTGCCTGGAGTGTAGCCGGGGCCAACGTCCTGACTTTC. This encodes CAWSVAGANVLTF.

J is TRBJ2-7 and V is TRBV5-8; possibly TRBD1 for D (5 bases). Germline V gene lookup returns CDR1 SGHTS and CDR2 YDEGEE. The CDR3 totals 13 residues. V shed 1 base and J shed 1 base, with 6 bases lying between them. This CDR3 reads CASSLKGSYEQYF. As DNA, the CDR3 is TGTGCCAGCAGCTTGAAGGGGTCCTACGAGCAGTACTTC.